This T cell receptor beta chain was identified during a study of T cell clonotyping in hematopoietic cell transplantation. Study-wide context: Cytoreduction preceded collection of pretransplant recipient samples. Study-level findings and limits: Broader posttransplant TCR repertoire diversity was predicted by graft donor and pretransplant recipient Inverse Simpson Index values. Recipient TCR diversity dropped after transplant; expanded clonotypes rose from day 30 to 180.

Details on this clone: The antigen remains unidentified.

TCRdb keeps only in-frame clones here, not all; method: immunoSEQ multiplex PCR. The sample yields 65,000 to 80,000 clones, 96% seen once. Time point described: recipient sample about 28 days before transplant, after cytoreduction. CDR1 and CDR2 from the germline V gene are SGHAT and FQDESV (reference sequence). CDR3 length: 13 residues. With 5 bases removed from V and 9 bases from J, the gap between germline ends came to 16 bases. The sequence was collected from a woman aged 45-59 years with acute myeloid leukemia. Some clones in this sample may be carry-over from other donors' samples. The rearrangement links TRBV11-1 to TRBJ2-5; D may be TRBD1 or TRBD2 (5 bases each). The sequences come from peripheral blood mononuclear cells, collected before stem cell transplant. This chain's CDR3 is CASSRDLRWAQYF. In DNA, the CDR3 is TGTGCCAGCAGCCGGGACCTCCGATGGGCCCAGTACTTC.